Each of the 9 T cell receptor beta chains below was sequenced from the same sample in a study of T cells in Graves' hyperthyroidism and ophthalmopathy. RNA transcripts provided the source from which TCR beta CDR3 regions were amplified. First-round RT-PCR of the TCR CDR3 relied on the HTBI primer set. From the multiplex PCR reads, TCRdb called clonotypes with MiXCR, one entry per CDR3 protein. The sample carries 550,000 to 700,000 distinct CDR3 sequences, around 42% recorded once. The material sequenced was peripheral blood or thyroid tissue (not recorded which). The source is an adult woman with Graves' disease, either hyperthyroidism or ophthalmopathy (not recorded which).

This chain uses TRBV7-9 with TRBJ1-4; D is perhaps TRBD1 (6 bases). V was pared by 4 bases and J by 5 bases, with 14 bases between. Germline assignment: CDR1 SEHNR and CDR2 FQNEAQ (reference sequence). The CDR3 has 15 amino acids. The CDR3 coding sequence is TGTGCCAGCAGCTCTGCCGGGACACCGAATGAAAAACTGTTTTTT. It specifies CASSSAGTPNEKLFF.

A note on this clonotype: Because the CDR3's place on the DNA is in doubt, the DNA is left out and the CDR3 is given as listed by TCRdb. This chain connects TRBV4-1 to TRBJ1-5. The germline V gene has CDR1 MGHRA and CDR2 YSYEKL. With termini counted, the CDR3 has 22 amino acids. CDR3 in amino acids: CASSFYICSAREVWLSNQPQHF.

This CDR3 is CAISEEGTYEQYF. The CDR3 coding sequence is TGTGCCATCAGTGAGGAGGGAACCTACGAGCAGTACTTC. The J gene is TRBJ2-7, the V gene TRBV10-3, with D tentatively TRBD2 (5 bases). CDR3 size: 13 residues. Trimming removed 2 bases from V and 2 bases from J, with 7 bases in between. Germline V gene lookup returns CDR1 ENHRY and CDR2 SYGVKD.

In nucleotides, the CDR3 is TGTGCCACCAGCCCGGGGCCGCCGAGAGAGACCCAGTACTTC. It codes for CATSPGPPRETQYF. The J gene is TRBJ2-5, the V gene TRBV15; D is possibly TRBD1 or TRBD2 (5 bases each). Germline V gene data show CDR1 as LNHNV and CDR2 as YYDKDF (reference sequence). The CDR3 contains 14 residues. Trimming left V 5 bases short and J 4 bases short, with 14 bases between.

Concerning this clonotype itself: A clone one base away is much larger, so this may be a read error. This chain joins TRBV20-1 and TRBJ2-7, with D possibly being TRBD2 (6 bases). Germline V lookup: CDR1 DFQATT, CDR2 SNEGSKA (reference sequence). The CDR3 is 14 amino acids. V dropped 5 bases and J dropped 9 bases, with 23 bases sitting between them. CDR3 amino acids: CSAPIRGVPMRQYF. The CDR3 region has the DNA TGCAGTGCTCCAATCCGCGGGGTCCCAATGAGGCAGTACTTC.

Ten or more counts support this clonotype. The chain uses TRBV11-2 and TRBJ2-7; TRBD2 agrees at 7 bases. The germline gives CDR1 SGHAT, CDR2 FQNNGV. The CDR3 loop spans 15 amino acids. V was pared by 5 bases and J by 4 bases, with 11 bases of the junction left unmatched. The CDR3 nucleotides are TGTGCCAGCAGCCCCCGAGCGGGATTAGGGTACGAGCAGTACTTC. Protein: CASSPRAGLGYEQYF.

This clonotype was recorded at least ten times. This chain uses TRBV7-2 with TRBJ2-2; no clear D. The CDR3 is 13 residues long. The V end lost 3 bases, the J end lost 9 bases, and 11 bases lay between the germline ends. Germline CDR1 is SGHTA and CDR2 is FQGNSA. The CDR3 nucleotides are TGTGCCAGCAGCTTCACCTTCCCCAGGGAGCTGTTTTTT. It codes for CASSFTFPRELFF.

The CDR3 coding sequence is TGTGCCAGCAGTGATTCCGGGAACTATGGCTACACCTTC. It yields the protein CASSDSGNYGYTF. V gene TRBV2 combines with J gene TRBJ1-2; D unclear. CDR1 SNHLY and CDR2 FYNNEI come from the germline V gene. V lost 3 bases, J lost 2 bases, and 7 bases lay in between. This CDR3 has 13 amino acids.

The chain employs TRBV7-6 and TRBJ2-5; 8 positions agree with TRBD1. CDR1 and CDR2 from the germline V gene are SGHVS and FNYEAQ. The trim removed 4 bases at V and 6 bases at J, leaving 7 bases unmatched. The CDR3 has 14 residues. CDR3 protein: CASSSSGGRKTQYF. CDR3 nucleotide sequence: TGTGCCAGCAGCTCCTCAGGGGGCAGGAAGACCCAGTACTTC.